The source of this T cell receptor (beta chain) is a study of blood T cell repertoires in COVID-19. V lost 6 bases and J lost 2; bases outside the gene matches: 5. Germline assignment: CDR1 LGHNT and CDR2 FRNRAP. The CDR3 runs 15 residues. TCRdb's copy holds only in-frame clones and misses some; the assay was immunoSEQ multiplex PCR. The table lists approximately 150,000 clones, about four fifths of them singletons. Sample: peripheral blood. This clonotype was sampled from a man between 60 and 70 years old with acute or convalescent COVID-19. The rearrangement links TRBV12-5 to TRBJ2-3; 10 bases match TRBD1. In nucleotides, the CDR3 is TGTGCTAGTGGCTATGGGACAGGGGTCACAGATACGCAGTATTTT. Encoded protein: CASGYGTGVTDTQYF.